The next 28 T cell receptor beta chains were all read from a single sample in a study of T-cell memory formation after mild COVID-19. TCRdb recomputed calls from the 5' RACE reads with MiXCR, one row per CDR3 protein. Altogether 190,000 or so distinct CDR3 sequences are present, around 21% being singletons, with the ten largest covering around 23%. Sequencing input: PBMCs or a T cell subset sorted from them (not recorded which). These receptors were collected from an adult woman who had mild COVID-19 (a few samples of this study predate the infection). Cell type and time point are not known.

The V and J genes are TRBV29-1 and TRBJ1-2; D is possibly TRBD1 (6 bases). The CDR3 totals 16 residues. V was cut by 4 bases and J by 3 bases, with 21 bases left in between. CDR1 is SQVTM and CDR2 is ANQGSEA in the germline V gene. CDR3 nucleotide sequence: TGCAGCGTTGTGGGGGGGGCTGAAGTTGGAGACTATGGCTACACCTTC. Its translation: CSVVGGAEVGDYGYTF.

This clonotype was seen a handful of times. The chain is built from TRBV5-1 and TRBJ2-2, with 9 bases lining up with TRBD1. The CDR3 covers 17 residues. The germline V gene encodes CDR1 SGHRS and CDR2 YFSETQ. With V trimmed by 4 bases and J by 1 base, 8 bases remained unmatched. CDR3 amino acids: CASSTSGTGKNTGELFF. The DNA of the CDR3 is TGCGCCAGCAGCACCTCCGGGACAGGGAAGAACACCGGGGAGCTGTTTTTT.

The rearrangement uses TRBV27 and TRBJ2-7; D is perhaps TRBD1 (5 bases). The CDR3 has 15 residues. Trimming shortened V by 2 bases and J by 2 bases, and 13 bases separated the two germline ends. The V gene's germline CDR1 is MNHEY and CDR2 SMNVEV (reference sequence). In DNA form, the CDR3 reads TGTGCCAGCAGTTTAGGAACAGGATTTACCTACGAGCAGTACTTC. This translates into CASSLGTGFTYEQYF.

This clonotype was recorded a few times. The chain combines TRBV7-9 with TRBJ2-1; TRBD1 or TRBD2 may be the D gene (6 bases each). The CDR3 totals 16 residues. Germline V CDR1 and CDR2: SEHNR, FQNEAQ (reference sequence). Trimming stripped 4 bases from V and 3 bases from J, with 16 bases between. CDR3: CASSSQGGHGYNEQFF. In nucleotides, the CDR3 is TGTGCCAGCAGCTCCCAAGGGGGGCATGGCTACAATGAGCAGTTCTTC.

In DNA form, the CDR3 reads TGCAGCGTTGAATTGGGGGCCATGAACACTGAAGCTTTCTTT. Protein product: CSVELGAMNTEAFF. The genes are TRBV29-1 and TRBJ1-1; TRBD1 might be the D (6 bases). The CDR3 totals 14 residues. V gave up 2 bases and J gave up 0 bases, with 10 bases separating them. Germline-derived CDR1 and CDR2 are SQVTM and ANQGSEA.

This clonotype has a handful of counts. The rearrangement links TRBV23-1 to TRBJ1-5, with D unresolved. TRBV23-1 is given ORF status, its function remaining uncertain. The CDR3 length is 16 residues. The ends were cut back, 8 bases at V and 0 bases at J, with 17 bases in the middle. The chain's CDR3 is CASPRRQVNSNQPQHF. CDR3 in DNA: TGCGCCAGCCCAAGGCGTCAGGTGAATAGCAATCAGCCCCAGCATTTT.

The V gene is TRBV30, the J gene TRBJ2-3, with 7 bases that match TRBD2. The CDR3 runs 15 residues. The germline gives CDR1 GTSNPN, CDR2 SVGIG (reference sequence). V trimming: 4 bases; J trimming: 0 bases; junction bases outside the gene matches: 7. The CDR3 DNA reads TGTGCCTGGACGGGGGGAAGCTCTAGCACAGATACGCAGTATTTT. Translated, it gives CAWTGGSSSTDTQYF.

This clonotype was seen more than once but under ten times. This rearrangement joins TRBV5-1 to TRBJ2-7; D ambiguous. The V gene's germline CDR1 is SGHRS and CDR2 YFSETQ. The germline V and J ends were trimmed by 4 bases and 2 bases, with 13 bases remaining between them. This CDR3 spans 14 amino acids. The CDR3 reads CASSLASSAYEQYF. Here the CDR3 DNA reads TGCGCCAGCAGCCTGGCTAGTTCGGCCTACGAGCAGTACTTC.

This clonotype was picked up a small number of times. The rearrangement uses TRBV20-1 and TRBJ2-7; TRBD2 matches 8 bases. The CDR3 consists of 18 residues. Per the germline V gene, CDR1 is DFQATT and CDR2 is SNEGSKA (reference sequence). The V gene end was trimmed by 0 bases and the J gene end by 1 base; junction bases not matched to a gene: 14. The CDR3 sequence is CSARDQWVDGRGSYEQYF. In DNA form, the CDR3 reads TGCAGTGCTAGAGATCAGTGGGTGGACGGGAGGGGTTCCTACGAGCAGTACTTC.

The rearrangement uses TRBV27 and TRBJ2-7; 8 nucleotides agree with TRBD1. V dropped 3 bases and J dropped 0; count of bases not matched to a gene: 7. The CDR3 spans 16 residues. The germline V gene encodes CDR1 MNHEY and CDR2 SMNVEV (reference sequence). The CDR3 here is CASSLSGQGGSYEQYF. CDR3 sequence (DNA): TGTGCCAGCAGTTTGTCCGGACAGGGAGGCTCCTACGAGCAGTACTTC.

V gene TRBV7-8 combines with J gene TRBJ1-4; the D gene is possibly TRBD1 (6 bases). The ends were cut back, 6 bases at V and 7 bases at J, with 15 bases in the middle. The germline CDR1 and CDR2 sequences are SGHVS and FQNEAQ. This CDR3 contains 14 residues. CDR3 region: CASSPQGSAEKLFF. For the CDR3, the DNA is TGTGCCAGCAGTCCACAGGGATCTGCTGAAAAACTGTTTTTT.

This clonotype has a handful of counts. V is TRBV20-1 and J is TRBJ1-1; no reliable D call. CDR1 and CDR2 from the germline V gene are DFQATT and SNEGSKA (reference sequence). The CDR3 spans 13 residues. V lost 1 base, J lost 0 bases, and 6 bases lay in between. The CDR3 loop reads CSARARLNTEAFF. The DNA of the CDR3 is TGCAGTGCTAGAGCGAGACTGAACACTGAAGCTTTCTTT.

This sequence joins TRBV11-2 and TRBJ2-7; no firm D call. Trimming removed 8 bases from V and 6 bases from J, with 5 bases in between. CDR3 length: 9 amino acids. Germline V CDR1 and CDR2: SGHAT, FQNNGV. CDR3 DNA: TGTGCCAGCGGCAGCGAGCAGTACTTC. The encoded protein is CASGSEQYF.

In this sample, this clonotype turned up a few times. V is TRBV4-2 and J is TRBJ2-1; 13 bases are a match to TRBD2. The CDR3 contains 15 residues. Per germline, CDR1 LGHNA and CDR2 YNFKEQ. The V gene end was trimmed by 4 bases and the J gene end by 9 bases; junction bases not matched to a gene: 6. DNA of the CDR3: TGTGCCAGCAGCCTCACTAGCGGGAGGGCCGCTGAGCAGTTCTTC. Its protein is CASSLTSGRAAEQFF.

This clonotype turned up a few times. The chain links TRBV12-3 or TRBV12-4 to TRBJ2-5; D gene unclear. CDR3 size: 14 residues. Trimming stripped 3 bases from V and 5 bases from J, with 13 bases between. The CDR3 coding sequence is TGTGCCAGCAGTTTCGCCAGGTACAGTGAGACCCAGTACTTC. This sequence encodes CASSFARYSETQYF.

This clonotype has more than one count but fewer than ten. The rearrangement joins TRBV12-3 or TRBV12-4 to TRBJ2-5; a weak D match, TRBD1 (5 bases). This CDR3 region has 13 residues. Trimming took 8 bases from V and 5 from J, leaving 15 bases between them. CDR3 coding DNA: TGTGCCAGCGCGGTCCTTGGGGCGGAGACCCAGTACTTC. This sequence encodes CASAVLGAETQYF.

This chain uses TRBV29-1 with TRBJ2-7; 7 bases map to TRBD1. J gave up 3 bases and V 6 bases, and 8 bases lay outside the gene matches. Germline V CDR1 and CDR2: SQVTM, ANQGSEA. The CDR3 has 13 residues. CDR3 nucleotide sequence: TGCAGCGTACTTGGACAGGAGAGCTACGAGCAGTACTTC. Translating gives CSVLGQESYEQYF.

The genes are TRBV6-1 and TRBJ2-1; D possibly uses TRBD1 or TRBD2 (5 bases each). The germline gives CDR1 MNHNS, CDR2 SASEGT. This CDR3 is built from 19 residues. V lost 0 bases and J 2 bases, leaving 20 bases between the germline ends. CDR3 loop: CASSEAKQTSGSPYNEQFF. CDR3 in DNA: TGTGCCAGCAGTGAAGCGAAGCAAACCTCAGGGAGTCCCTACAATGAGCAGTTCTTC.

A note on this clonotype: The junction differs from germline at one of its ends, possibly a read error. V gene TRBV7-9 combines with J gene TRBJ1-5; possible D gene TRBD1, 5 bases. From germline, CDR1 is SEHNR and CDR2 FQNEAQ (reference sequence). The CDR3 is 16 amino acids. The CDR3 region has the DNA TGTGCCAGCAGTTTCTTGGGAGGGGTTGGAAATCAGCACCAGCATTTT. Its translation is CASSFLGGVGNQHQHF.

The chain links TRBV5-1 to TRBJ1-2; D call uncertain. Looked up from germline, CDR1 is SGHRS and CDR2 is YFSETQ. Trimming took off 0 bases at V and 8 bases at J, with 8 bases between the two ends. This CDR3 is built from 12 residues. Here the CDR3 DNA reads TGCGCCAGCAGCTTGGGGCCAAACGGCTACACCTTC. As protein: CASSLGPNGYTF.

This clonotype was seen more than once but under ten times. The J gene is TRBJ2-6, the V gene TRBV7-9; D remains ambiguous. The germline gives CDR1 SEHNR, CDR2 FQNEAQ (reference sequence). V lost 1 base, J lost 0 bases, and 7 bases lay in between. The CDR3 sequence is 16 residues long. CDR3 sequence reads: CASSLVSGSGANVLTF. The CDR3 nucleotides are TGTGCCAGCAGCTTAGTGTCGGGCTCTGGGGCCAACGTCCTGACTTTC.

Only a few counts were recorded for this clonotype. The chain carries TRBV4-1 and TRBJ1-1; possible D gene TRBD1, 5 bases. V was cut by 4 bases and J by 3 bases, with 12 bases left in between. The CDR3 covers 14 residues. Germline-derived CDR1 and CDR2 are MGHRA and YSYEKL. The CDR3 sequence is CASSRGGQDTEAFF. For the CDR3, the DNA is TGCGCCAGCAGCCGCGGGGGTCAGGACACTGAAGCTTTCTTT.

This clonotype has only a few counts. The chain combines TRBV12-3 or TRBV12-4 with TRBJ2-3; no definite D call. The length of the CDR3 is 11 residues. Trimming stripped 3 bases from V and 6 bases from J, with 4 bases between. This CDR3 is CASSFEDTQYF. For the CDR3, the DNA is TGTGCCAGCAGTTTCGAGGATACGCAGTATTTT.

The CDR3 loop is CASSKTSGISSYEQYF. CDR3 nucleotide sequence: TGTGCCAGCAGCAAGACTAGCGGGATATCCTCCTACGAGCAGTACTTC. J is TRBJ2-7 and V is TRBV13; TRBD2 matches 11 bases. Germline CDR1 reads PRHDT; CDR2 reads FYEKMQ (reference sequence). The CDR3 covers 16 residues. With V trimmed by 5 bases and J by 0 bases, 6 bases remained unmatched.

The chain recombines TRBV5-1 with TRBJ2-7; D is perhaps TRBD2 (7 bases). This CDR3 has 14 amino acids. V was shortened by 0 bases and J by 2 bases, with 9 bases between the two germline ends. Germline values: CDR1 SGHRS, CDR2 YFSETQ. The CDR3 region is CASSLGGGTYEQYF. In nucleotides, the CDR3 is TGCGCCAGCAGCTTGGGGGGGGGCACCTACGAGCAGTACTTC.

This sequence joins TRBV3-1 and TRBJ2-2; D call uncertain. Germline V lookup: CDR1 LGHDT, CDR2 YNNKEL (reference sequence). This CDR3 comprises 14 residues. Trimming shortened V by 5 bases and J by 2 bases, and 9 bases separated the two germline ends. CDR3 region: CASSGPLNTGELFF. In DNA form, the CDR3 reads TGTGCCAGCAGCGGGCCCCTAAACACCGGGGAGCTGTTTTTT. The variable domain in full, with the rest retrieved from reference TRBV3-1 and TRBJ2-2, is DTAVSQTPKYLVTQMGNDKSIKCEQNLGHDTMYWYKQDSKKFLKIMFSYNNKELIINETVPNRFSPKSPDKAHLNLHINSLELGDSAVYFCASSGPLNTGELFFGEGSRLTVL.

This clonotype was recorded a few times. The chain couples TRBV5-1 to TRBJ2-3; tentative D call: TRBD1 (5 bases). The germline CDR1 and CDR2 sequences are SGHRS and YFSETQ. Deletions cut 3 bases from V and 0 bases from J, with 11 bases between. The CDR3 runs to 15 residues. CDR3 DNA sequence: TGCGCCAGCAGCTCACAGGTCCATAGCACAGATACGCAGTATTTT. It encodes CASSSQVHSTDTQYF.

The chain has TRBV15 and TRBJ1-2; perhaps TRBD1 as D (6 bases). Germline values: CDR1 LNHNV, CDR2 YYDKDF (reference sequence). Trimming cost V 3 bases and J 3 bases, with 11 bases left between them. The length of the CDR3 is 14 residues. The CDR3 nucleotides read TGTGCCACCAGCAGCCTCAGGACAGACTATGGCTACACCTTC. Translating gives CATSSLRTDYGYTF.